This TCR beta chain derives from a study of CD4+ T cells in melanoma. V lost 2 bases, J lost 3 bases, and 13 bases lay in between. This CDR3 contains 15 residues. Per germline, CDR1 SGHRS and CDR2 YFSETQ. Of note for this clone: Its antigen is currently unknown. Other DNA sequences in the sample encode the same CDR3.

Using immunoSEQ multiplex PCR, the repertoire was profiled, and TCRdb retains in-frame clones only, with some absent. Among some 110,000 clones, about 92% were seen once, and the ten largest hold 3.3%. Study-level findings and limits: CD8+ T cell, macrophage and B cell function reportedly correlated with neoantigen-specific CD4+ T cells.

The TCR was taken from a human donor with melanoma. J is TRBJ2-3 and V is TRBV5-1; D gene uncertain. Source material: peripheral blood. The CDR3 loop is CASSLGPSGTDTQYF. The CDR3 DNA reads as TGCGCCAGCAGCTTAGGGCCTAGTGGGACAGATACGCAGTATTTT.